This T cell receptor beta chain was sequenced for a study of shared clonotypes between healthy human individuals. Across the whole study: Each donor had three CD4 naive, three CD4 memory, two CD8 naive and one CD8 memory plate. Findings of the study overall: Generally, naive subsets (rather than memory subsets) showed larger estimated richness.

CD45RO-negative, CCR7-selected cells formed the naive CD8 fraction, which excluded terminally differentiated effector memory CD45RA+ cells. Donors had no recently reported acute infections or vaccinations and were HIV-negative. In the original workflow: Owing to the provision of junction-only sequences devoid of quality scores by immunoSEQ, filtering differed. Here immunoSEQ multiplex PCR was the method, and the copy in TCRdb shows in-frame clones only, minus some. The V and J calls and clone size come from that table; D and trimming were worked out from the DNA. The sample lists 750,000 to 1,000,000 clones; 80% to 95% were seen once. With respect to this clone: Its antigen is not identified.

V shed 0 bases, J shed 7 bases, and the junction held 14 bases outside the gene matches. The CDR3 has 20 residues. Per the germline V gene, CDR1 is SGDLS and CDR2 is YYNGEE. The receptor was isolated from a man between 25 and 39 years old in good health. The chain joins TRBV9 to TRBJ2-2; TRBD2 matches at 14 bases. The sequenced material came from naive CD8+ T cells sorted from blood. Here the CDR3 reads CASSVAGRDAGLAGVGELFF. CDR3 sequence (DNA): TGTGCCAGCAGCGTAGCCGGTAGGGACGCGGGACTAGCGGGAGTCGGGGAGCTGTTTTTT.